The clone carrying this TCR beta chain appeared a few times. Its antigen is not identified. The repertoire was sequenced with immunoSEQ multiplex PCR; TCRdb's copy has only in-frame clones and lacks some. The sample includes about 140,000 clones, around 89% seen only once; the top ten take about 3.4%. Per the germline V gene, CDR1 is SGHVS and CDR2 is FQNEAQ. This CDR3 comprises 15 residues. With 1 base removed from V and 3 bases from J, the gap between germline ends came to 12 bases. Investigators merged groups given second doses at roughly 4 or roughly 12 weeks. The entry originates in a study of T cell responses to AZD1222 COVID-19 vaccine. Broader study findings: Of the AZD1222 recipients, only 5 or 6 were seropositive at baseline.

The sequence derives from an adult who received the AZD1222 COVID-19 vaccine. The V gene is TRBV7-8, the J gene TRBJ1-2; tentative D call: TRBD1 (6 bases). Specimen: peripheral blood, collected 28 days after the second AZD1222 dose. The CDR3 loop is CASSLGRRGDYGYTF. The CDR3 DNA sequence: TGTGCCAGCAGCTTAGGTCGAAGGGGGGACTATGGCTACACCTTC.